Presented here are 24 T cell receptor beta chains from one specimen sequenced in a study of cytomegalovirus exposure and HLA in healthy donors. A multiplex PCR was run with 60 Vbeta primers and 13 Jbeta primers. Data came from immunoSEQ multiplex PCR; TCRdb stores just in-frame clones and leaves some out. Among about 200,000 clones listed, approximately 78% were seen once. The sequenced sample was PBMCs. The receptor set was obtained from a young woman in good health and CMV-seronegative.

The chain carries TRBV11-2 and TRBJ2-7, with 7 bases that match TRBD1. The CDR3 contains 15 residues. Trimming removed 0 bases from V and 4 bases from J; junction bases left unmatched: 6. Germline assignment: CDR1 SGHAT and CDR2 FQNNGV. CDR3 residues: CASSLDGDSRYEQYV. CDR3 coding DNA: TGTGCCAGCAGCTTAGATGGGGACAGCCGATACGAGCAGTACGTC.

This clone was found a few times. This sequence joins TRBV4-3 and TRBJ2-7; 7 nucleotides align to TRBD2. CDR1 is LGHNA, CDR2 YSLEER, per germline. This CDR3 has 13 residues. Losses at the gene ends were 4 bases for V and 3 bases for J; bases not matched to a gene: 3. The CDR3 DNA reads TGCGCCAGCAGCCCGGGGAGGGGCTACGAGCAGTACTTC. Amino acids: CASSPGRGYEQYF.

This clone was recorded a few times. J is TRBJ2-7 and V is TRBV6-5; the D gene is possibly TRBD2 (6 bases). This CDR3 comprises 15 residues. In germline, CDR1 is MNHEY, CDR2 SVGAGI. Between the trimmed V and J ends, which lost 8 bases and 4 bases, there was a span of 21 bases. DNA for the CDR3: TGTGCCAGCTCCACGGGGGTCCCGGGGTTATACGAGCAGTACTTC. Translating gives CASSTGVPGLYEQYF.

This clone showed up just once. The V call is TRBV5-6, the J call TRBJ1-6; the match to TRBD1 covers 7 bases. This CDR3 has 15 residues. The V gene end was trimmed by 5 bases and the J gene end by 5 bases; junction bases not matched to a gene: 7. Per the germline V gene, CDR1 is SGHDT and CDR2 is YYEEEE. CDR3 DNA: TGTGCCAGCAGGAACCGGGACAGCGATAATTCACCCCTCCACTTT. Protein sequence: CASRNRDSDNSPLHF.

This sequence joins TRBV27 and TRBJ2-7, with 7 bases that match TRBD1. The germline gives CDR1 MNHEY, CDR2 SMNVEV (reference sequence). The V segment lost 5 bases and the J segment 6 bases; nucleotides outside the gene matches: 10. CDR3 length equals 14 residues. In DNA, the CDR3 is TGTGCCAGCAGTAGAGACAGGGTTTCTCCCGAGCAGTACTTC. Its translation is CASSRDRVSPEQYF.

The gene calls are TRBV30 and TRBJ2-2, with D possibly being TRBD2 (5 bases). The CDR3 is 14 residues long. Looked up from germline, CDR1 is GTSNPN and CDR2 is SVGIG (reference sequence). With 0 bases removed from V and 4 bases from J, the gap between germline ends came to 9 bases. CDR3 loop: CAWSVLARTGELFF. CDR3 bases: TGTGCCTGGAGTGTTTTAGCGCGCACCGGGGAGCTGTTTTTT.

The CDR3 here is CASSQFTGGSTNEKLFF. Here the CDR3 DNA reads TGCGCCAGCAGCCAATTCACAGGGGGCTCAACTAATGAAAAACTGTTTTTT. J is TRBJ1-4 and V is TRBV4-1; 9 nucleotides line up with TRBD1. CDR3 length equals 17 residues. Germline V gene data show CDR1 as MGHRA and CDR2 as YSYEKL. Trimming at V came to 2 bases and at J to 0 bases, leaving 4 bases not matched to a gene.

This clone is a singleton in its sample. This chain connects TRBV6-5 to TRBJ2-1, with D maybe TRBD2 (7 bases). Germline values: CDR1 MNHEY, CDR2 SVGAGI. Trimming stripped 8 bases from V and 2 bases from J, with 19 bases between. The CDR3 sequence is 16 residues long. Here the CDR3 reads CASRWGLADAYNEQFF. CDR3 sequence (DNA): TGTGCCAGCCGTTGGGGGCTAGCGGACGCCTACAATGAGCAGTTCTTC.

This rearrangement joins TRBV5-8 to TRBJ2-2; TRBD2 matches 12 bases. Germline trimming cut 6 bases from V and 1 base from J; bases unmatched to any gene: 10. The CDR3 runs 18 residues. CDR1 is SGHTS, CDR2 YDEGEE, per germline. This CDR3 reads CASITGLAGSLNTGELFF. Here the CDR3 DNA reads TGTGCCAGCATCACAGGACTAGCGGGAAGCCTGAACACCGGGGAGCTGTTTTTT.

This chain connects TRBV2 to TRBJ2-1; perhaps TRBD2 as D (7 bases). V was trimmed by 8 bases and J by 3 bases, leaving 14 bases between them. The CDR3 is made up of 14 amino acids. Germline V gene sequence: CDR1 SNHLY, CDR2 FYNNEI. CDR3 nucleotide sequence: TGTGCCAGCGCCGGGGGCGGGAGCTACAATGAGCAGTTCTTC. Its protein is CASAGGGSYNEQFF.

This clone turned up a few times. The chain combines TRBV6-1 with TRBJ2-7, with TRBD1 matching 9 bases. V lost 2 bases to trimming and J lost 4 bases; unmatched junction nucleotides: 6. The CDR3 has 15 amino acids. Per germline, CDR1 MNHNS and CDR2 SASEGT. Written as DNA, the CDR3 is TGTGCCAGCAGTGAATCCGGGACAGGGCATTACGAGCAGTACTTC. Translated, it gives CASSESGTGHYEQYF.

V usage is TRBV29-1 and J usage is TRBJ2-1; 7 bases fit TRBD2. The trim removed 8 bases at V and 4 bases at J, leaving 2 bases unmatched. CDR1 and CDR2 (germline): SQVTM, ANQGSEA. This CDR3 has 11 residues. Written as DNA, the CDR3 is TGCAGCACTAGCGTTTACAATGAGCAGTTCTTC. Translating it yields CSTSVYNEQFF.

This chain connects TRBV5-6 to TRBJ1-4; 7 nucleotides match TRBD1. Germline V gives CDR1 SGHDT, CDR2 YYEEEE. The V and J ends lost 1 base and 5 bases, in that order; junction bases with no gene match: 5. CDR3 size: 15 residues. CDR3 region: CASSLLSRGNEKLFF. The DNA of the CDR3 is TGTGCCAGCAGCTTGTTGTCCAGGGGGAATGAAAAACTGTTTTTT. The full variable domain, its missing parts supplied by reference TRBV5-6 and TRBJ1-4, is DAGVTQSPTHLIKTRGQQVTLRCSPKSGHDTVSWYQQALGQGPQFIFQYYEEEERQRGNFPDRFSGHQFPNYSSELNVNALLLGDSALYLCASSLLSRGNEKLFFGSGTQLSVL.

This clone was seen once. This sequence joins TRBV19 and TRBJ2-5, with a weak D call TRBD2 (5 bases). The CDR3 is made up of 15 amino acids. The germline V gene has CDR1 LNHDA and CDR2 SQIVND (reference sequence). V lost 4 bases to trimming and J lost 10 bases, with 22 bases between them. The CDR3 bases are TGTGCCAGTAGTAACACCCCTGCGATCCTCGGAGGCCAGTACTTC. Translated: CASSNTPAILGGQYF. Variable domain in full (rest from reference TRBV19 and TRBJ2-5): DGGITQSPKYLFRKEGQNVTLSCEQNLNHDAMYWYRQDPGQGLRLIYYSQIVNDFQKGDIAEGYSVSREKKESFPLTVTSAQKNPTAFYLCASSNTPAILGGQYFGPGTRLLVL.

The rearrangement joins TRBV2 to TRBJ2-3, with D tentatively TRBD2 (6 bases). The CDR3 has 16 residues. Germline V gives CDR1 SNHLY, CDR2 FYNNEI. V shed 1 base and J shed 5 bases, with 16 bases lying between them. CDR3 sequence (DNA): TGTGCCAGCAGTGAAGTTAGCGGACTATTTGGAGATACGCAGTATTTT. The encoded protein is CASSEVSGLFGDTQYF.

This sequence joins TRBV9 and TRBJ1-1; TRBD1 matches at 11 bases. J lost 5 bases, V lost 7 bases, and 4 bases had no gene match. The CDR3 contains 13 residues. The V gene's germline CDR1 is SGDLS and CDR2 YYNGEE. The CDR3 nucleotides are TGTGCCAGCGGACAGGGGGCAGGGACTGAAGCTTTCTTT. Its protein product is CASGQGAGTEAFF.

This chain joins TRBV2 and TRBJ2-2, with D possibly TRBD1 on 6 matching bases. Germline CDR1 is SNHLY and CDR2 is FYNNEI. This CDR3 region has 15 residues. Trimming took off 6 bases at V and 1 base at J, with 12 bases between the two ends. CDR3 region: CASSEDSLNTGELFF. In nucleotides, the CDR3 is TGTGCCAGCAGCGAGGACAGTTTGAACACCGGGGAGCTGTTTTTT.

The rearrangement joins TRBV7-9 to TRBJ2-3; 15 nucleotides match TRBD2. The CDR3 spans 18 residues. Trimming removed 5 bases from V and 3 bases from J; junction bases left unmatched: 9. Germline lookup yields CDR1 SEHNR and CDR2 FQNEAQ (reference sequence). CDR3 in amino acids: CASSPGTSGRISTDTQYF. DNA for the CDR3: TGTGCCAGCAGCCCCGGGACTAGCGGGAGGATTTCTACAGATACGCAGTATTTT.

This clone has just one count. The rearrangement links TRBV27 to TRBJ2-7, with D possibly TRBD1 on 5 matching bases. Per the germline V gene, CDR1 is MNHEY and CDR2 is SMNVEV (reference sequence). V lost 5 bases to trimming and J lost 0 bases, with 20 bases between them. This CDR3 contains 17 residues. CDR3 nucleotides: TGTGCCAGCAGTCCCCCTACGGCTGGGGCAAGCTCCTACGAGCAGTACGTC. It translates to CASSPPTAGASSYEQYV.

This chain connects TRBV30 to TRBJ1-2; 7 bases fit TRBD1. This CDR3 has 14 amino acids. Germline V CDR1 and CDR2: GTSNPN, SVGIG (reference sequence). The V gene end was trimmed by 4 bases and the J gene end by 1 base; junction bases not matched to a gene: 6. The CDR3 spells CAWTGTDINYGYTF. The CDR3 DNA sequence: TGTGCCTGGACCGGGACAGATATTAACTATGGCTACACCTTC.

The chain uses TRBV9 and TRBJ2-1, with 9 bases fitting TRBD2. The V gene end was trimmed by 0 bases and the J gene end by 3 bases; junction bases not matched to a gene: 10. Germline V lookup: CDR1 SGDLS, CDR2 YYNGEE. The length of the CDR3 is 18 residues. The CDR3 region is CASSVELSLAGIYNEQFF. The CDR3, as DNA: TGTGCCAGCAGCGTAGAGTTGTCCCTAGCGGGAATCTACAATGAGCAGTTCTTC.

The rearrangement joins TRBV5-4 to TRBJ2-5; 9 nucleotides line up with TRBD2. Judging by the DNA end, TRBJ2-7 fits better; the J call may be wrong. The CDR3 covers 16 residues. CDR1 and CDR2 from the germline V gene are SGHNT and YYREEE (reference sequence). The CDR3, as DNA: TGTGCCAGCAGCTTACCCTCCGGGACTAGCCCCTACGAGCAGTACTTC. Its protein is CASSLPSGTSPYEQYF.

The CDR3 loop reads CASTSLQGAYNSPLHF. CDR3 coding DNA: TGTGCCAGCACTTCCCTTCAGGGGGCTTATAATTCACCCCTCCACTTT. This sequence joins TRBV25-1 and TRBJ1-6; 8 bases are shared with TRBD1. Per the germline V gene, CDR1 is MGHDK and CDR2 is SYGVNS. The CDR3 contains 16 residues. With 7 bases clipped from V and 4 bases from J, the junction kept 9 bases outside the gene matches.

The V gene is TRBV6-5, the J gene TRBJ2-1; a weak D match, TRBD2 (6 bases). CDR1 is MNHEY, CDR2 SVGAGI, per germline. The V and J ends lost 2 bases and 5 bases respectively, with 16 bases between them. The length of the CDR3 is 16 residues. CDR3 coding DNA: TGTGCCAGCAGTTACGAGACTAGTAGGAGGAACAATGAGCAGTTCTTC. It specifies CASSYETSRRNNEQFF.